This TCR beta chain was identified in a study of T cells in Graves' hyperthyroidism and ophthalmopathy. Study overall: Peripheral blood collection took place at initial diagnosis, before any treatment.

Germline V gene lookup returns CDR1 DFQATT and CDR2 SNEGSKA (reference sequence). V was pared by 1 base and J by 0 bases, with 9 bases of the junction left unmatched. This CDR3 spans 18 amino acids. This clonotype was counted many times. No antigen is known for it. Regarding the study as a whole: Patients with ophthalmopathy were separated from those with stable hyperthyroidism by a 13 V-J model.

Amplification of TCR beta CDR3 regions used RNA as the template. TCR CDR3 underwent first-round RT-PCR with the HTBI primer set. TCRdb re-called the multiplex PCR reads through MiXCR, storing one row per CDR3 protein. The sample holds a few hundred thousand distinct CDR3 sequences, around 13% seen once. Subjects aged 18 to 65 presented with newly diagnosed hyperthyroidism of less than 2 months' duration. Source material: blood. The sequence was obtained from a woman between 40 and 50 years old with Graves' hyperthyroidism. This rearrangement joins TRBV20-1 to TRBJ2-1, with TRBD2 matching 10 bases. Written as DNA, the CDR3 is TGCAGTGCTAGAGTGGGCGGACTAGCGGCGAGCTCCTACAATGAGCAGTTCTTC. Translated, it gives CSARVGGLAASSYNEQFF.